This record looks at one T cell receptor (beta chain) sequence and its context. No antigen is known for it. This CDR3 contains 11 residues. V lost 8 bases and J 5 bases, leaving 7 bases between the germline ends. Germline V gives CDR1 MDHEN, CDR2 SYDVKM. Repertoires were generated with immunoSEQ multiplex PCR, while TCRdb's copy carries only in-frame clones and drops some. In the table there are about 79,000 clones, 65% to 85% of which are singletons. This entry belongs to a study of T cell responses to AZD1222 COVID-19 vaccine. Study-level information: Second-dose groups at about 4 or about 12 weeks were pooled. Overall study findings and caveats: Females made up more of the donors, who were largely white British, and clonal diversity may have come out too low.

The source was peripheral blood, collected on day 0 of AZD1222 vaccination. This sequence was found in an adult in good health. The V gene is TRBV28, the J gene TRBJ1-5; no firm D call. This CDR3 is CASGSYQPQHF. The CDR3 DNA follows: TGTGCCAGCGGCAGCTATCAGCCCCAGCATTTT.